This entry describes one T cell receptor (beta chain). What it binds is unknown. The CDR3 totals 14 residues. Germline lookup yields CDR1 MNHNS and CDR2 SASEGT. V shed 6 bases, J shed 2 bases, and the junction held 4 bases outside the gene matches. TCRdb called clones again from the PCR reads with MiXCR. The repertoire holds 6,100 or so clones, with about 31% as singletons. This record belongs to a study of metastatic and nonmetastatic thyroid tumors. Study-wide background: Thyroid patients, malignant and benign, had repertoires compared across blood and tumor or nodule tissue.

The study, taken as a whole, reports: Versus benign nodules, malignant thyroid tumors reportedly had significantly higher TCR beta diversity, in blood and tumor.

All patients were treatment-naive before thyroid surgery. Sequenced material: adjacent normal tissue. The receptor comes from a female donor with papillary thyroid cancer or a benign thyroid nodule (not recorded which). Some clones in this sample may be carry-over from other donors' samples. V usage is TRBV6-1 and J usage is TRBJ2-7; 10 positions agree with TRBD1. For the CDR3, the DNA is TGTGCCAGCAGAGCCGGGACAGGGGCCTACGAGCAGTACTTC. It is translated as CASRAGTGAYEQYF.